Below, one TCR beta chain is given with its context. Its antigen is not yet known. No quality values exist for individual bases; no much larger clone is one base distant. The entry originates in a study of OX40 agonist ivuxolimab in advanced cancers. Some background on the complete study: Ivuxolimab was a fully human IgG2 agonistic monoclonal antibody targeting the costimulatory receptor OX40 (CD134). Intravenous ivuxolimab was administered to patients every 2 weeks at six dose levels: 0.01, 0.1, 0.3, 1.5, 3 and 10 mg/kg. Of the roughly 52 patients in dose escalation, some 19 had hepatocellular carcinoma, some 15 had melanoma, 9 had renal cell carcinoma and 9 had head and neck cancer. In the dose-escalation cohort, about four fifths of patients were male, and the mean age was 60 years with a range of about 20 to 80. Patients were allowed to have had prior anti-PD-1, anti-PD-L1 or anti-CTLA-4 therapy, and 40% of the dose-escalation patients had previously received checkpoint inhibitors. Partial responses occurred in three dose-escalation patients, of whom one had hepatocellular carcinoma and two had cutaneous melanoma. The point of sequencing TCRbeta in the periphery was to test whether ivuxolimab changed TCR sequence diversity and drove clonal T-cell expansion. The paper describes the monotherapy dose-escalation part (N = 52 patients) of the phase I trial of ivuxolimab.

Study-level results and caveats: Clonal expansion of both CD4+ and CD8+ blood T cells was observed from baseline to week 6 at doses 0.1 to 3.0 mg/kg. Antigen specificity was not determined for the clonally expanded peripheral T cells. Low levels of normalized T-cell clonal expansion were also seen in some nonresponding patients. In the 0.1-3.0 mg/kg groups, partial responders had among the lowest normalized peripheral clonal expansion, particularly in CD8+ T cells. On average, CD8+ T cells showed more expanded clones than CD4+ T cells after ivuxolimab.

Based on the germline V gene, the CDR1 and CDR2 sequences are SGDLS and YYNGEE. The CDR3 holds 12 amino acids from the cysteine to the phenylalanine. The read is trimmed to its CDR3 DNA, 36 bases read in frame from base 1. The germline ends are 4 bases apart after V is trimmed by 3 bases and J by 2 bases. To sequence the TCRbeta CDR3 region, genomic DNA was isolated from the sorted cells. The immunoSEQ Assay was used to sequence the TCRbeta CDR3 regions. The clones in this table, taken by TCRdb from immuneACCESS, are in-frame only. Not every clone is retained; where verified, under half of the shortfall comes from an unresolved V gene, and the cause of the rest is unknown. This sample is represented by around 85,000 clones; about 90% of them were singletons. Of the sample, 8.4% is held by the ten largest clones. Patients with a history of autoimmune disease or receiving systemic immunosuppression were excluded from the trial. Peripheral blood for TCR sequencing was collected from all dose cohorts at baseline, on cycle 4 day 1, and on cycle 7 day 1. Samples came from an open-label, multicenter, first-in-human phase I dose-escalation trial of ivuxolimab. Adults with locally advanced or metastatic head and neck squamous cell, hepatocellular, melanoma or renal cell carcinoma were enrolled in the trial. Before TCR sequencing, CD4+ and CD8+ T cells were separately sorted from peripheral blood.

The specimen was CD4+ or CD8+ T cells sorted from blood, collected in a trial of the OX40 agonist ivuxolimab. This chain is built from TRBV9 and TRBJ2-3, with no confidently assigned D gene. The origin of this receptor is an adult with an advanced solid tumor such as melanoma, head and neck, liver or kidney cancer. At the DNA level, the sequence is TGTGCCAGCAGCGCCCACACAGATACGCAGTATTTT. This is translated as CASSAHTDTQYF.